This T cell receptor (beta chain) was captured by sequencing in a study of T cell responses to AZD1222 COVID-19 vaccine. Profiled with immunoSEQ multiplex PCR; TCRdb holds only in-frame clones, not every one. The table shows approximately 110,000 clones, with roughly 91% occurring only once. Germline-derived CDR1 and CDR2 are SGHAT and FQNNGV. V lost 5 bases, J lost 6 bases, and 8 bases lay in between. CDR3 length: 12 residues. Study results and caveats: The donor cohort was predominantly white British with a female majority, and clonal diversity may have been underestimated. Repertoires were sampled only after the peak T cell response. Spike-wide coverage was observed for vaccine-associated CD4 TCRs, with dominant responses at 160-218 and 743-854.

Worth noting for this clone: The antigen remains undetermined.

The J gene is TRBJ2-1, the V gene TRBV11-2; maybe TRBD1 (5 bases). This specimen was peripheral blood, taken on day 0 of AZD1222 vaccination. The sequence came from an adult in good health. The DNA of the CDR3 is TGTGCCAGCAGCATAACAGGCAATGAGCAGTTCTTC. It is translated as CASSITGNEQFF.